This T cell receptor beta chain was retrieved from a study of vaccination and CD4 T cells after COVID-19. On the study more broadly: The post-COVID samples were taken a median about three months after diagnosis, anywhere from 35 to 161. Stimulation of the cells used overlapping spike peptide pools from SARS-CoV-2 and from the common cold coronaviruses HCoV-NL63, HCoV-OC43 and HCoV-229E.

The sample's treatment: approximately 10-day PBMC culture with coronavirus spike peptide pools or control peptides (ViraFEST assay). Antigen-specific T cells were expanded with peptide pools by ViraFEST, and TCRs were then sequenced. About this clonotype itself: Antigen specificity is unknown.

The Oncomine TCR Beta short-read assay was what sequenced the DNA obtained from cultured CD4+ T cells. From CD4+ T cells that had been cultured, genomic DNA was extracted. In TCRdb, the PCR reads were re-called with MiXCR into one record per CDR3 protein. The sample carries some 10,000 distinct CDR3 sequences, roughly a fifth recorded once. The TCR sequence derives from a human donor who had recovered from COVID-19. Source: CD4+ T cells from blood, cultured in vitro, taken after SARS-CoV-2 vaccination.

CDR3 bases: TGTGCCACCTTGAATAGTTTCTTACAGGCCACAGGCGGCTACACCTTC. Amino acids: CATLNSFLQATGGYTF. The chain has TRBV28 and TRBJ1-2, with TRBD1 as a possible D gene (5 bases). Trimming stripped 10 bases from V and 8 bases from J, with 29 bases between. The CDR3 length is 16 residues. Germline V gene data show CDR1 as MDHEN and CDR2 as SYDVKM.